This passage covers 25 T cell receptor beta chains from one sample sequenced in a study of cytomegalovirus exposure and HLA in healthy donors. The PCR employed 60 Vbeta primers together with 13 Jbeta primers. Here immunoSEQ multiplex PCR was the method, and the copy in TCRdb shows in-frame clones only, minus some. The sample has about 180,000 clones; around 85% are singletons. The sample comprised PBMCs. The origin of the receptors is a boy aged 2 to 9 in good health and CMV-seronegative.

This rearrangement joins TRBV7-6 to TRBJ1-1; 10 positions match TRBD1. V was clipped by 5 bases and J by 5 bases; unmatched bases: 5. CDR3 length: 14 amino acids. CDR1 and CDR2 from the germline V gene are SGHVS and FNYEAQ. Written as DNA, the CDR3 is TGTGCCAGCAGCGACCCGGGACAGGGGACTGAAGCTTTCTTT. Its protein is CASSDPGQGTEAFF. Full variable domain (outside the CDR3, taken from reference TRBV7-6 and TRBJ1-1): GAGVSQSPRYKVTKRGQDVALRCDPISGHVSLYWYRQALGQGPEFLTYFNYEAQQDKSGLPNDRFSAERPEGSISTLTIQRTEQRDSAMYRCASSDPGQGTEAFFGQGTRLTVV.

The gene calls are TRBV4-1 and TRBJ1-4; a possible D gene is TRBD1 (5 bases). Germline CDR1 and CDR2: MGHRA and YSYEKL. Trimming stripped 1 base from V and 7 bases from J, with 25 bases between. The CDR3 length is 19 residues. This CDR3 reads CASSQVLAALRREVEKLFF. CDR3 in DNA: TGCGCCAGCAGCCAAGTTCTCGCTGCCCTCCGCAGGGAGGTTGAAAAACTGTTTTTT.

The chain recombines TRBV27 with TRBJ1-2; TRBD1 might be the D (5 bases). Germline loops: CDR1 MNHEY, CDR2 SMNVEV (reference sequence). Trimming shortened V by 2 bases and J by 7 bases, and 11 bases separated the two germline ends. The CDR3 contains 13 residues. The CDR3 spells CASSLIQGCGYTF. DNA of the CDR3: TGTGCCAGCAGTTTAATCCAGGGATGTGGCTACACCTTC.

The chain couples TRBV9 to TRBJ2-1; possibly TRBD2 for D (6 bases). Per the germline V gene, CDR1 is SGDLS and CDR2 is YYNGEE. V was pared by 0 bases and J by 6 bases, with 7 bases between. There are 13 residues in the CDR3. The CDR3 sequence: CASSVGRANEQFF. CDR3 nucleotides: TGTGCCAGCAGCGTAGGGAGGGCCAATGAGCAGTTCTTC.

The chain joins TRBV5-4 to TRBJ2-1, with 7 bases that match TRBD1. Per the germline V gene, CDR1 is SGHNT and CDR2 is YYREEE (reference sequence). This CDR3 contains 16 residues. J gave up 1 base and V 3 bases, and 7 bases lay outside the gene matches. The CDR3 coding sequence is TGTGCCAGCAGCTCCCGAGCGACAGGGTCCTACAATGAGCAGTTCTTC. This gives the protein CASSSRATGSYNEQFF. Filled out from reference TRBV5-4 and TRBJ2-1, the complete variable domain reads ETGVTQSPTHLIKTRGQQVTLRCSSQSGHNTVSWYQQALGQGPQFIFQYYREEENGRGNFPPRFSGLQFPNYSSELNVNALELDDSALYLCASSSRATGSYNEQFFGPGTRLTVL.

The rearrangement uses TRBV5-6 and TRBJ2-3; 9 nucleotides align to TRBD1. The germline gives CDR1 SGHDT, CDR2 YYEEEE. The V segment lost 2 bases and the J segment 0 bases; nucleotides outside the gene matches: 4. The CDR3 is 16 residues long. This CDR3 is CASSLNRGLSTDTQYF. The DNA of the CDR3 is TGTGCCAGCAGCTTAAACAGGGGGCTTAGCACAGATACGCAGTATTTT.

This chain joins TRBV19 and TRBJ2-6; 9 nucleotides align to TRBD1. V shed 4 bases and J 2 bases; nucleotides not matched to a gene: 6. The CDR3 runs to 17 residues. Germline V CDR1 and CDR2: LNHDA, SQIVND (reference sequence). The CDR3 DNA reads TGTGCCAGTAGTACACTGACAGGGGGGACTGGGGCCAACGTCCTGACTTTC. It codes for CASSTLTGGTGANVLTF.

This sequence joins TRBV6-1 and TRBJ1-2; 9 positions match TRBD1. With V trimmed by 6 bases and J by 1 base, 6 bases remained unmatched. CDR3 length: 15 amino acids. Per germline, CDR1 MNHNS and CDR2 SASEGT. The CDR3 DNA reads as TGTGCCAGCAGCGGAGGGGGACAGGGTAACTATGGCTACACCTTC. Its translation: CASSGGGQGNYGYTF.

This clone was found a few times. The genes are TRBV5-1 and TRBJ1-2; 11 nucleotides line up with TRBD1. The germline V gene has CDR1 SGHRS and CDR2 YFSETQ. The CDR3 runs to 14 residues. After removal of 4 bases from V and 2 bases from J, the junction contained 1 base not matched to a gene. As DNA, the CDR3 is TGCGCCAGCAGCGGGACAGGGGGGAACTATGGCTACACCTTC. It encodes CASSGTGGNYGYTF.

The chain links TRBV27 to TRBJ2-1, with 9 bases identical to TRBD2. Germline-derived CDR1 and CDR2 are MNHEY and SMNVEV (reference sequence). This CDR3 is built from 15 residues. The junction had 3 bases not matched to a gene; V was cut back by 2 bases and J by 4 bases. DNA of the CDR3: TGTGCCAGCAGTTTAGCGGGAGGGTCATACAATGAGCAGTTCTTC. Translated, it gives CASSLAGGSYNEQFF.

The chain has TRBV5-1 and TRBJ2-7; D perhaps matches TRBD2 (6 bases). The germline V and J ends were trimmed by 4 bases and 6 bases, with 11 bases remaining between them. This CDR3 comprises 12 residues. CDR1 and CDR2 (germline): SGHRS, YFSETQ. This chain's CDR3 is CASSRESSEQYF. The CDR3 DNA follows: TGCGCCAGCAGCCGGGAGTCGAGCGAGCAGTACTTC.

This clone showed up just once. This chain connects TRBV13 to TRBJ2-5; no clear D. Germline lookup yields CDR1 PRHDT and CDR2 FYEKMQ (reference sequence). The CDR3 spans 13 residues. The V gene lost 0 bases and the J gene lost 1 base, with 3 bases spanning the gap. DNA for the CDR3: TGTGCCAGCAGCTTAGGGGCCCAAGAGACCCAGTACTTC. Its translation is CASSLGAQETQYF.

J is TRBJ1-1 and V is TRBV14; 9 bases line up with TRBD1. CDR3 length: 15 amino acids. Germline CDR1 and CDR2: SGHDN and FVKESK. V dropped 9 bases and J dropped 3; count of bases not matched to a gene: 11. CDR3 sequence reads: CARPQGAKVDTEAFF. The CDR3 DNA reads TGTGCCAGACCACAGGGGGCAAAGGTGGACACTGAAGCTTTCTTT.

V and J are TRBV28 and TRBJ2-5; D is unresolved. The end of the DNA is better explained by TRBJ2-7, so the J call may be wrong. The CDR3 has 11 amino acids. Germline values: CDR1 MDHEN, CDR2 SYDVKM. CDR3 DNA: TGTGCCAGCAGTTTTTACCACGAGCAGTACTTC. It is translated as CASSFYHEQYF.

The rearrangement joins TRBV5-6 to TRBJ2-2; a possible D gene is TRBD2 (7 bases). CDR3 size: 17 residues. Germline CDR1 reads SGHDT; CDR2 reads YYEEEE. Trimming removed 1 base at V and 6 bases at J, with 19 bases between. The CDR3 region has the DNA TGTGCCAGCAGCTTGAGGGGGGGCCGGATAGGGGCCGGGGAGCTGTTTTTT. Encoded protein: CASSLRGGRIGAGELFF.

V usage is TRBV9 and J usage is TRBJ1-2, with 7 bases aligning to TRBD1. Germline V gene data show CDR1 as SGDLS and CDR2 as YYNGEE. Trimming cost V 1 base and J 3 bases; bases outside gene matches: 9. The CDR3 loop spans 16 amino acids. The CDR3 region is CASSVSSQGGHYGYTF. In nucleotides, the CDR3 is TGTGCCAGCAGCGTATCGTCCCAGGGGGGCCACTATGGCTACACCTTC.

Here the CDR3 reads CASSVASGRKVYEQYF. The CDR3 region has the DNA TGCGCCAGCAGTGTCGCTAGCGGAAGGAAAGTCTACGAGCAGTACTTC. The chain recombines TRBV10-2 with TRBJ2-7; 7 bases align to TRBD2. The CDR3 sequence is 16 residues long. The V gene end was trimmed by 4 bases and the J gene end by 3 bases; junction bases not matched to a gene: 12. Germline V lookup: CDR1 WSHSY, CDR2 SAAADI.

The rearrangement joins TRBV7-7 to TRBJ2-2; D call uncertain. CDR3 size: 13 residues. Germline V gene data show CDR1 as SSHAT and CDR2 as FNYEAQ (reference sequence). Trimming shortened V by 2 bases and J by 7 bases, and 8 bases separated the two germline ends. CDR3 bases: TGTGCCAGCAGCTTAACTGACTTCGGGGAGCTGTTTTTT. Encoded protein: CASSLTDFGELFF.

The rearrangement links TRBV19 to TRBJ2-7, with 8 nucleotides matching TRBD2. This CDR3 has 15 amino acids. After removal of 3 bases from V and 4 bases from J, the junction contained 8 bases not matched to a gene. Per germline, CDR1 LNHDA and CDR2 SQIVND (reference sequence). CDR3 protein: CASSILPGLVYEQYF. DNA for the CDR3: TGTGCCAGTAGTATCCTCCCGGGACTAGTGTACGAGCAGTACTTC.

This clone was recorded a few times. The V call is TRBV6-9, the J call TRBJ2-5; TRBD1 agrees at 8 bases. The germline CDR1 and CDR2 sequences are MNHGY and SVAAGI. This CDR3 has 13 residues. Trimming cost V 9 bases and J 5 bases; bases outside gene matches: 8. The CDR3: CARDRECRETQYF. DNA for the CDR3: TGTGCCAGGGACAGGGAGTGTAGGGAGACCCAGTACTTC.

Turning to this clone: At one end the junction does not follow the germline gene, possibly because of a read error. The CDR3 DNA sequence: TGTTCCAGCAGCTTATGGCCTGGTGGGCAGTACTTC. The encoded protein is CSSSLWPGGQYF. This chain joins TRBV7-9 and TRBJ2-7; D is uncertain. CDR3 length: 12 residues. Germline V CDR1 and CDR2: SEHNR, FQNEAQ (reference sequence).

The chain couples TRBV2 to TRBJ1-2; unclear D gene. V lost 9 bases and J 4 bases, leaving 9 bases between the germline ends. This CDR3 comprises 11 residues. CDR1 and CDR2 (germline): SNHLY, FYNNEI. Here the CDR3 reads CASSSRYGYTF. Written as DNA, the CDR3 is TGTGCCAGTAGCTCCCGCTATGGCTACACCTTC.

The CDR3 spells CAWSPGATGMNEQYV. The CDR3 DNA follows: TGTGCCTGGAGTCCAGGGGCGACAGGGATGAACGAGCAGTACGTC. This sequence joins TRBV30 and TRBJ2-7; 7 bases are a match to TRBD1. The germline CDR1 and CDR2 sequences are GTSNPN and SVGIG (reference sequence). Trimming removed 2 bases from V and 5 bases from J; junction bases left unmatched: 12. This CDR3 contains 15 residues.

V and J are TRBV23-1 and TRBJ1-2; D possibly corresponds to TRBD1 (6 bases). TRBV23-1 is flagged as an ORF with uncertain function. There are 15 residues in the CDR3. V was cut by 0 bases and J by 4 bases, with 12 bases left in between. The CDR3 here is CASSQSGGGSYGYTF. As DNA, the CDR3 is TGCGCCAGCAGTCAATCAGGGGGGGGGAGCTATGGCTACACCTTC.

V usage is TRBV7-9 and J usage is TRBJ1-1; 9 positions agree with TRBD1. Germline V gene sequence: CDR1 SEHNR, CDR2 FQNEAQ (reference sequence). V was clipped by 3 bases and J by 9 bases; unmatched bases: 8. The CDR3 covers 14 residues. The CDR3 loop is CASSFPDRGVKAFF. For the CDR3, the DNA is TGTGCCAGCAGCTTTCCAGACAGGGGGGTGAAAGCTTTCTTT.